This T cell receptor beta chain was found in a study of blood T cell repertoires in COVID-19. Trimming took off 1 base at V and 1 base at J, with 10 bases between the two ends. The CDR3 is 16 amino acids. CDR1 is SGHNT and CDR2 is YENEEA in the germline V gene. There are a few counts of this clone. Using immunoSEQ multiplex PCR, the repertoire was profiled, and TCRdb retains in-frame clones only, with some absent. The table has about 100,000 clones, approximately 81% seen once. This clonotype was obtained from a human donor in a cohort sampled during active COVID-19. This sequence joins TRBV11-3 and TRBJ2-2; TRBD1 is a possible D gene (6 bases). Sequenced sample: peripheral blood. CDR3 coding DNA: TGTGCCAGCAGCTTAGGTCAGGGGAAGAACACCGGGGAGCTGTTTTTT. Its protein product is CASSLGQGKNTGELFF.